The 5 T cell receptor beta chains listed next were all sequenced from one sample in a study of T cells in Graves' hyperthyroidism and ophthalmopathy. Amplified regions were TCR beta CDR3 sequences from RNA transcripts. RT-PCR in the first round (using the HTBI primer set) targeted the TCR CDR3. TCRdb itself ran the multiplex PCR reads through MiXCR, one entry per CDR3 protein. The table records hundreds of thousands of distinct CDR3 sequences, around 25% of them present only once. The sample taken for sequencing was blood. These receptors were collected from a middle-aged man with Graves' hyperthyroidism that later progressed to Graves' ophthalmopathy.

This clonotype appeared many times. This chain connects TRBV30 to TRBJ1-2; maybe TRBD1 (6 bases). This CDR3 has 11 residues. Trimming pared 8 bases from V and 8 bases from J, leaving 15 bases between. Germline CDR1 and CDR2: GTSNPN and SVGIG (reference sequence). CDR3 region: CAHQGRDGYTF. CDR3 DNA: TGTGCCCACCAGGGGAGGGACGGCTACACCTTC.

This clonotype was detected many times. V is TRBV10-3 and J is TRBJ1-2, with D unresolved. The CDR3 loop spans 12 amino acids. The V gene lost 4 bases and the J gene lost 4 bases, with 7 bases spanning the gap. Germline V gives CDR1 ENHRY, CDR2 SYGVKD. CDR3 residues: CAISGTVYGYTF. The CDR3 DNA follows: TGTGCCATCAGTGGGACGGTCTATGGCTACACCTTC.

The DNA for the CDR3 is TGTGCCAGCATCCCGAGGGGGAGGGGCTCCTCTAAGGGTTACTTC. Protein: CASIPRGRGSSKGYF. The chain uses TRBV28 and TRBJ2-7; D possibly corresponds to TRBD2 (7 bases). This CDR3 comprises 15 residues. Trimming left V 7 bases short and J 13 bases short, with 29 bases between. CDR1 and CDR2 (germline): MDHEN, SYDVKM.

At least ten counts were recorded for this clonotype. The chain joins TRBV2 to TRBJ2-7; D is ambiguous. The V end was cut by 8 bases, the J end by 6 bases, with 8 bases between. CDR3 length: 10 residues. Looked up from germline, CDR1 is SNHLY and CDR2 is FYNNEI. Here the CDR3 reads CASRLREQYF. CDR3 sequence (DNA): TGTGCCAGCCGATTGCGCGAGCAGTACTTC.

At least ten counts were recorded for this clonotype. The CDR3 is CASTRGGGVNQPQHF. The CDR3 DNA reads as TGTGCCAGCACCCGCGGTGGAGGGGTAAACCAGCCCCAGCATTTT. The chain joins TRBV6-5 to TRBJ1-5; the D gene is possibly TRBD1 (5 bases). The CDR3 covers 15 residues. The V gene's germline CDR1 is MNHEY and CDR2 SVGAGI. Trimming removed 7 bases from V and 7 bases from J, with 20 bases in between.